This T cell receptor (beta chain) was profiled in a study of post-analysis software for immune sequencing data. Study-level information: The disease courses covered relapsing-remitting, secondary progressive and progressive-relapsing multiple sclerosis. Study-wide points: Among roughly five TRBV segments more frequent in patients than controls were TRBV5-6, TRBV5-1 and TRBV20-1.

The CDR3 length is 16 residues. This clonotype appeared once. Its antigen is undetermined. A read error may produce the germline difference seen at one junction end. The TCR beta cDNA libraries contained unique molecular identifiers. When 1 to 10 million T cells were used, they gave hundreds of thousands of cDNA molecules. TCRdb ran MiXCR on the PCR reads and lists one entry per CDR3 protein. Among around 710,000 distinct CDR3 sequences, under 60% were seen once, and the ten largest hold 4.9%. The chain recombines TRBV12-3 or TRBV12-4 with TRBJ1-4, with D possibly TRBD1 on 5 matching bases. Sequenced sample: blood. The TCR sequence derives from a girl aged 10 to 17 with multiple sclerosis. CDR3 sequence: CASSPYTIGGREKRFF. CDR3 nucleotides: TGTGCCAGCAGTCCCTATACGATCGGGGGTCGAGAAAAACGGTTTTTT.